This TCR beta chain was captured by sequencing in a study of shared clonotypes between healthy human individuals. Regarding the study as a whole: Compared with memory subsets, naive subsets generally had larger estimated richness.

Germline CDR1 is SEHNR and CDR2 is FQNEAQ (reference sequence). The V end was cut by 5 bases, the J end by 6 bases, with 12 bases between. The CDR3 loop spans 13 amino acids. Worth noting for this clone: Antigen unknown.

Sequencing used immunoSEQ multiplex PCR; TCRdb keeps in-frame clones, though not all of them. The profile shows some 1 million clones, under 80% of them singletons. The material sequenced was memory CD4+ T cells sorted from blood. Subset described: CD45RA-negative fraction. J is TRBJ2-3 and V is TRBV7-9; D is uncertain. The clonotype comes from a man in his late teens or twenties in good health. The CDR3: CASSPSPSDTQYF. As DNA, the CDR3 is TGTGCCAGCAGCCCTTCCCCCTCGGATACGCAGTATTTT. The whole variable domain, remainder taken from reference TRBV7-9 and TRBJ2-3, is DTGVSQNPRHKITKRGQNVTFRCDPISEHNRLYWYRQTLGQGPEFLTYFQNEAQLEKSRLLSDRFSAERPKGSFSTLEIQRTEQGDSAMYLCASSPSPSDTQYFGPGTRLTVL.